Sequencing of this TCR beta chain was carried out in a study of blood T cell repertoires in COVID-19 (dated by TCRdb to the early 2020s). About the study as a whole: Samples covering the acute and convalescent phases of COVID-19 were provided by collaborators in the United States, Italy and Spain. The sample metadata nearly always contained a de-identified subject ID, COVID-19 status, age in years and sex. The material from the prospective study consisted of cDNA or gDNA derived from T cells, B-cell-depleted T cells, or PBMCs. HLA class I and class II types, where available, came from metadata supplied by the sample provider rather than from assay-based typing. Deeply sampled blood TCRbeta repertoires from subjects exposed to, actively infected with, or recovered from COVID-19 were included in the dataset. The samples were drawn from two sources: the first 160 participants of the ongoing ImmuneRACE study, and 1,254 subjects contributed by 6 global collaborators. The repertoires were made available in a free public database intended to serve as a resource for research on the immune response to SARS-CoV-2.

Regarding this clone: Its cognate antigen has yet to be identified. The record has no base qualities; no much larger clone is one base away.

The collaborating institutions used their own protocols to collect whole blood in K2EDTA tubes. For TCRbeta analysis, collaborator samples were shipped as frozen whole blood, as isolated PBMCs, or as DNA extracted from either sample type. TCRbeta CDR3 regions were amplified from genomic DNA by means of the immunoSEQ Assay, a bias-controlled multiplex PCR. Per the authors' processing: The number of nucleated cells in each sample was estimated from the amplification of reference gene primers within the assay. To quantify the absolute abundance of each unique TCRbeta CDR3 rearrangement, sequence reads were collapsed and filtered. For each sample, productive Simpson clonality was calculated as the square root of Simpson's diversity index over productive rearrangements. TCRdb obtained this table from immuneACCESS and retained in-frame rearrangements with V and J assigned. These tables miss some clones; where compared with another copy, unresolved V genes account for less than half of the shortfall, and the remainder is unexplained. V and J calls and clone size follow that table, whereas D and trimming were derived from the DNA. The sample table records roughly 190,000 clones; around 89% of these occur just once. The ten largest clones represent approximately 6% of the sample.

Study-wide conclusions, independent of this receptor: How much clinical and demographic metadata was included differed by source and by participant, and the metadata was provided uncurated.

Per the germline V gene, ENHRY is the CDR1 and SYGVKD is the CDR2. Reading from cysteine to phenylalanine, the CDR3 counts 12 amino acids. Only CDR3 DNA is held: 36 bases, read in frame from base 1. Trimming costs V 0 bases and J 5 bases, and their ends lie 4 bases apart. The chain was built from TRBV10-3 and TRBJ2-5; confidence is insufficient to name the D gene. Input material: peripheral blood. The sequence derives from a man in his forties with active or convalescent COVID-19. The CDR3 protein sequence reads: CAISESRETQYF. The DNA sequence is TGTGCCATCAGTGAGTCGCGGGAGACCCAGTACTTC.